The 9 T cell receptor beta chains presented below share a single source sample, sequenced in a study of blood T cell repertoires in COVID-19. Here immunoSEQ multiplex PCR was the method, and the copy in TCRdb shows in-frame clones only, minus some. The sample has 170,000 or so clones, 80% to 90% seen once. Source material: PBMCs or T cells enriched from blood (not recorded which). These receptors were taken from a woman aged 18 to 35 who had recovered from COVID-19.

This clone has only one observation. The chain recombines TRBV13 with TRBJ2-7; 10 bases map to TRBD2. V shed 5 bases and J 1 base; nucleotides not matched to a gene: 8. There are 16 residues in the CDR3. Germline CDR1 and CDR2: PRHDT and FYEKMQ (reference sequence). The chain's CDR3 is CASSHAGLAASYEQYF. In DNA, the CDR3 is TGTGCCAGCAGCCACGCTGGACTAGCGGCTTCCTACGAGCAGTACTTC.

The table lists this clone with a few counts. The chain links TRBV19 to TRBJ1-1; 12 positions match TRBD1. The germline CDR1 and CDR2 sequences are LNHDA and SQIVND (reference sequence). V trimming: 3 bases; J trimming: 7 bases; junction bases outside the gene matches: 6. The CDR3 extends over 15 amino acids. The CDR3 DNA follows: TGTGCCAGTAGTATCCGGGGGACAGGGGGCGGTGAAGCTTTCTTT. Protein sequence: CASSIRGTGGGEAFF. The whole variable domain, filled in from reference TRBV19 and TRBJ1-1, reads DGGITQSPKYLFRKEGQNVTLSCEQNLNHDAMYWYRQDPGQGLRLIYYSQIVNDFQKGDIAEGYSVSREKKESFPLTVTSAQKNPTAFYLCASSIRGTGGGEAFFGQGTRLTVV.

The chain combines TRBV29-1 with TRBJ1-1; D unresolved. The V gene's germline CDR1 is SQVTM and CDR2 ANQGSEA. The germline V and J ends were trimmed by 4 bases and 8 bases, with 17 bases remaining between them. The CDR3 runs to 13 residues. The CDR3 region has the DNA TGCAGCGTTGTGGGAGGGAAAATCCACGAAGCTTTCTTT. Its protein product is CSVVGGKIHEAFF. Drawing the rest from reference TRBV29-1 and TRBJ1-1, the complete variable domain is SAVISQKPSRDICQRGTSLTIQCQVDSQVTMMFWYRQQPGQSLTLIATANQGSEATYESGFVIDKFPISRPNLTFSTLTVSNMSPEDSSIYLCSVVGGKIHEAFFGQGTRLTVV.

The chain uses TRBV27 and TRBJ1-2; 10 positions agree with TRBD1. Trimming at V came to 7 bases and at J to 5 bases, leaving 4 bases not matched to a gene. The V gene's germline CDR1 is MNHEY and CDR2 SMNVEV (reference sequence). This CDR3 is built from 13 residues. The CDR3 here is CASTGQGWYGYTF. The CDR3, as DNA: TGTGCCAGCACGGGACAGGGGTGGTATGGCTACACCTTC.

The chain has TRBV23-1 and TRBJ2-5; 7 nucleotides match TRBD1. TRBV23-1 is an open reading frame whose function is uncertain. The V and J ends lost 4 bases and 2 bases, in that order; junction bases with no gene match: 4. The CDR3 is 14 amino acids. The CDR3 here is CASSPKGQQETQYF. The CDR3 region has the DNA TGCGCCAGCAGTCCAAAGGGACAGCAAGAGACCCAGTACTTC.

The chain uses TRBV5-1 and TRBJ2-2; D is possibly TRBD1 (6 bases). CDR1 and CDR2 from the germline V gene are SGHRS and YFSETQ. The CDR3 consists of 14 residues. V was shortened by 4 bases and J by 2 bases, with 9 bases between the two germline ends. CDR3 sequence reads: CASSTDRNTGELFF. The CDR3 DNA follows: TGCGCCAGCAGCACGGACAGAAACACCGGGGAGCTGTTTTTT.

The chain carries TRBV18 and TRBJ2-7; no clear D gene. The V end lost 3 bases, the J end lost 0 bases, and 9 bases lay between the germline ends. The CDR3 extends over 14 amino acids. Germline lookup yields CDR1 KGHSH and CDR2 LQKENI. In nucleotides, the CDR3 is TGTGCCAGCTCACCCGTCAGAAGCTCCTACGAGCAGTACTTC. Translating gives CASSPVRSSYEQYF.

CDR3 DNA: TGTGCCACAAGACAGGGCACCTACAATGAGCAGTTCTTC. Amino acid sequence: CATRQGTYNEQFF. The rearrangement links TRBV6-5 to TRBJ2-1; 7 bases fit TRBD1. Germline V gene lookup returns CDR1 MNHEY and CDR2 SVGAGI. The CDR3 totals 13 residues. The junction had 5 bases not matched to a gene; V was cut back by 10 bases and J by 2 bases.

The rearrangement uses TRBV7-9 and TRBJ1-1, with D unresolved. Germline V gives CDR1 SEHNR, CDR2 FQNEAQ (reference sequence). The V gene lost 2 bases and the J gene lost 1 base, with 8 bases spanning the gap. CDR3 length: 14 residues. The CDR3 nucleotides read TGTGCCAGCAGCTTATCCTCCAGGAACACTGAAGCTTTCTTT. The encoded protein is CASSLSSRNTEAFF.